These T cell receptor beta chains were read from a single sample in a study of human T cells and chemical hapten exposure. One entry per CDR3 protein results from TCRdb running MiXCR on the RACE reads. The data show 65,000 to 95,000 distinct CDR3 sequences, with about 6.3% seen just once and under 1.5% held by the top ten. Sequencing was performed on whole blood, taken in connection with sensitization to the hapten diphenylcyclopropenone (DPC). Source of these receptors: a woman between 25 and 40 years old with alopecia areata. Some clones in this sample may be carry-over from other donors' samples. Each CDR3 is given with its conserved first and last residue. A D gene is named only where the DNA matches it firmly. Size is omitted from some rows. Given values are once, few, many or a class for expanded clones.

CASSLAGRELFF	TGCGCCAGCAGCTTGGCCGGAAGGGAGCTGTTTTTT	TRBJ2-2	TRBV5-1	many	.
CAWSVLMGQYF	TGTGCCTGGAGTGTTTTAATGGGGCAGTACTTC	TRBJ2-7	TRBV30	many	.
CASSPGHSNAPGTSGKNEQFF	TGTGCCAGCAGCCCGGGACACTCGAACGCCCCCGGGACTAGCGGAAAGAATGAGCAGTTCTTC	TRBJ2-1	TRBV11-1	many	TRBD2
CASSSQDPHKGFF	TGTGCCAGCAGTTCCCAAGACCCCCACAAGGGGTTCTTC	TRBJ2-1	TRBV12-3/TRBV12-4	many	.
CASSQTGSSQETQYF	TGCGCCAGCAGCCAAACTGGAAGTAGCCAAGAGACCCAGTACTTC	TRBJ2-5	TRBV4-1	few	.
CASSVAPGATYEQYF	TGTGCCAGCAGCGTAGCTCCAGGGGCTACCTACGAGCAGTACTTC	TRBJ2-7	TRBV9	few	.
CASSDDQSPTLHNEQFF	TGTGCCAGCAGTGATGACCAAAGTCCCACCTTACACAATGAGCAGTTCTTC	TRBJ2-1	TRBV2	many	.
CASSLVSINYGYTF	TGTGCCAGCAGCTTAGTCAGTATAAACTATGGCTACACCTTC	TRBJ1-2	TRBV7-2	.	.
CASSGKLKAGELFF	TGTGCCAGCAGTGGGAAGCTAAAGGCTGGGGAGCTGTTTTTT	TRBJ2-2	TRBV2	few	.
CASSRQENTEAFF	TGTGCCAGCAGCCGACAGGAGAACACTGAAGCTTTCTTT	TRBJ1-1	TRBV14	few	.
CASSYEGLNSYNEQFF	TGTGCCAGCAGTTACGAGGGGCTGAACTCCTACAATGAGCAGTTCTTC	TRBJ2-1	TRBV6-5	many	.
CASSLAYSLISDTQYF	TGTGCCAGCAGCTTAGCGTACAGTTTAATCTCGGATACGCAGTATTTT	TRBJ2-3	TRBV7-2	many	.
CASSLVVTEAFF	TGTGCCAGCAGCCTGGTCGTCACTGAAGCTTTCTTT	TRBJ1-1	TRBV7-9	few	.
CASSRAGNYGYTF	TGTGCCAGCAGCCGGGCGGGCAACTATGGCTACACCTTC	TRBJ1-2	TRBV7-9	many	.
CASSLSGTGSATEAFF	TGTGCCAGCAGTCTAAGCGGGACTGGATCTGCCACTGAAGCTTTCTTT	TRBJ1-1	TRBV12-3/TRBV12-4	few	.
CASTSATLMNTEAFF	TGTGCCAGCACCTCGGCAACCCTAATGAACACTGAAGCTTTCTTT	TRBJ1-1	TRBV5-6	many	.
CASGVRTPGSYEQYF	TGTGCCAGCGGGGTAAGGACGCCGGGTTCCTACGAGCAGTACTTC	TRBJ2-7	TRBV6-5	many	.
CASIVLYRMNTEAFF	TGTGCCAGCATAGTTTTGTACCGTATGAACACTGAAGCTTTCTTT	TRBJ1-1	TRBV2	many	.
CSAPRESNEQFF	TGCAGCGCCCCGCGGGAGTCCAATGAGCAGTTCTTC	TRBJ2-1	TRBV29-1	.	TRBD2
CASSLVAGSYGYTF	TGTGCCAGCAGTTTAGTGGCAGGGAGCTATGGCTACACCTTC	TRBJ1-2	TRBV12-3/TRBV12-4	many	.